This T cell receptor (beta chain) is drawn from a study of blood T cells in healthy people across ages. Primers used in a second PCR of roughly 6 to 11 cycles were a sample-barcoded 5' primer and a J-beta primer mix. Tags on each cDNA molecule came from a template-switch adaptor with 12 random nucleotides. TCRdb analysed the 5' RACE reads with MiXCR anew, one entry per CDR3 protein. The sample gives over a million distinct CDR3 sequences, 40% to 45% of which show up once; less than 5% is in the top ten. The germline V gene encodes CDR1 SEHNR and CDR2 FQNEAQ (reference sequence). Trimming at V came to 5 bases and at J to 3 bases, leaving 7 bases not matched to a gene. This CDR3 region has 15 residues. Study-level points and caveats: Age brought a roughly linear fall in TCR beta diversity measured per million T cells.

Each donor gave 9.5 to 10 milliliters of peripheral blood. PBMCs numbering at least 7 million were isolated per sample. Concerning this clonotype itself: Its antigen is unknown.

The receptor's source is a woman aged 18-29 years in good health. This chain links TRBV7-9 with TRBJ1-5; 7 bases agree with TRBD1. What was sequenced was blood. The CDR3 is CASSLGRGPNQPQHF. CDR3 nucleotides: TGTGCCAGCAGCCTAGGGAGGGGGCCCAATCAGCCCCAGCATTTT.